The next 17 T cell receptor beta chains were all read from a single sample in a study of technical replicates of blood from a few donors. Here immunoSEQ multiplex PCR was the method, and the copy in TCRdb shows in-frame clones only, minus some. The data show roughly 80,000 clones, around 92% seen once. Sequencing input: T cells isolated from PBMCs. The receptors here all came from a human donor in good health.

The V call is TRBV18, the J call TRBJ2-7; possible D gene TRBD2, 5 bases. V shed 4 bases and J shed 6 bases, with 16 bases lying between them. Germline V gives CDR1 KGHSH, CDR2 LQKENI. The CDR3 is 14 residues long. CDR3 region: CASSRSGLVFEQYF. The CDR3 DNA reads TGTGCCAGCTCACGTTCGGGGTTGGTGTTCGAGCAGTACTTC.

The chain links TRBV11-2 to TRBJ1-2; 8 nucleotides line up with TRBD1. The V segment lost 1 base and the J segment 2 bases; nucleotides outside the gene matches: 3. This CDR3 is built from 15 residues. Per the germline V gene, CDR1 is SGHAT and CDR2 is FQNNGV. In DNA, the CDR3 is TGTGCCAGCAGCTTAGGAGACAGGGGAAACTATGGCTACACCTTC. Its protein is CASSLGDRGNYGYTF.

This CDR3 is CASRRYDEQFF. The CDR3 DNA sequence: TGCGCCAGCAGGAGGTACGATGAGCAGTTCTTC. The chain joins TRBV5-1 to TRBJ2-1; no clear D gene. The germline V and J ends were trimmed by 5 bases and 8 bases, with 8 bases remaining between them. The V gene's germline CDR1 is SGHRS and CDR2 YFSETQ. This CDR3 has 11 amino acids.

CDR3 loop: CASSLGTGAFF. CDR3 DNA: TGCGCCAGCAGCTTGGGGACAGGGGCTTTCTTT. The chain combines TRBV5-1 with TRBJ1-1, with 8 bases aligning to TRBD1. V gave up 0 bases and J gave up 11 bases; unmatched junction bases: 0. Germline lookup yields CDR1 SGHRS and CDR2 YFSETQ. The CDR3 covers 11 residues.

This chain's CDR3 is CASSYSEIPAYNEQFF. CDR3 nucleotides: TGTGCCAGCAGTTACTCGGAGATTCCCGCCTACAATGAGCAGTTCTTC. This rearrangement joins TRBV6-5 to TRBJ2-1; D uncertain. The CDR3 loop spans 16 amino acids. Germline V gene data show CDR1 as MNHEY and CDR2 as SVGAGI. Trimming stripped 0 bases from V and 2 bases from J, with 11 bases between.

The chain combines TRBV18 with TRBJ2-3; 9 nucleotides match TRBD2. CDR3 length equals 17 residues. The V gene's germline CDR1 is KGHSH and CDR2 LQKENI. Trimming at V came to 2 bases and at J to 0 bases, leaving 6 bases not matched to a gene. Here the CDR3 DNA reads TGTGCCAGCTCACCAAGTTTAGCGGGGGCCAGCACAGATACGCAGTATTTT. This translates into CASSPSLAGASTDTQYF.

The chain has TRBV30 and TRBJ2-5; 8 nucleotides agree with TRBD2. V trimming: 2 bases; J trimming: 5 bases; junction bases outside the gene matches: 7. Germline values: CDR1 GTSNPN, CDR2 SVGIG (reference sequence). The CDR3 contains 14 residues. The CDR3 is CAWSRGGQSETQYF. CDR3 in DNA: TGTGCCTGGAGTCGGGGGGGCCAAAGCGAGACCCAGTACTTC.

The gene calls are TRBV27 and TRBJ1-1; TRBD1 matches 9 bases. The length of the CDR3 is 16 residues. V shed 1 base, J shed 4 bases, and the junction held 7 bases outside the gene matches. Germline CDR1 and CDR2: MNHEY and SMNVEV (reference sequence). CDR3 nucleotides: TGTGCCAGCAGTTTATTCCCAGACAGGGGGTCCACTGAAGCTTTCTTT. Protein product: CASSLFPDRGSTEAFF.

The chain has TRBV4-1 and TRBJ2-7; the D gene is possibly TRBD2 (6 bases). The CDR3 spans 15 residues. V lost 0 bases and J lost 2, with 11 bases in between. Germline lookup yields CDR1 MGHRA and CDR2 YSYEKL. CDR3 loop: CASSQEAGRPYEQYF. The CDR3 DNA reads as TGCGCCAGCAGCCAAGAGGCGGGACGCCCCTACGAGCAGTACTTC.

The rearrangement joins TRBV9 to TRBJ1-5; D unresolved. The ends were cut back, 4 bases at V and 5 bases at J, with 13 bases in the middle. Germline V gene sequence: CDR1 SGDLS, CDR2 YYNGEE. The CDR3 extends over 14 amino acids. In DNA, the CDR3 is TGTGCCAGCAGCTATGAGGAGGGTTATCAGCCCCAGCATTTT. Translation gives CASSYEEGYQPQHF.

This sequence joins TRBV19 and TRBJ2-7, with TRBD1 matching over 9 bases. CDR3 length equals 14 residues. In germline, CDR1 is LNHDA, CDR2 SQIVND (reference sequence). Trimming at V came to 4 bases and at J to 0 bases, leaving 1 base not matched to a gene. The CDR3 spells CASSKTGGSYEQYF. The CDR3 coding sequence is TGTGCCAGTAGTAAGACAGGGGGCTCCTACGAGCAGTACTTC. Using reference TRBV19 and TRBJ2-7 for the parts outside the CDR3, the full variable domain is DGGITQSPKYLFRKEGQNVTLSCEQNLNHDAMYWYRQDPGQGLRLIYYSQIVNDFQKGDIAEGYSVSREKKESFPLTVTSAQKNPTAFYLCASSKTGGSYEQYFGPGTRLTVT.

This chain connects TRBV4-1 to TRBJ2-7; 10 nucleotides agree with TRBD2. Germline CDR1 and CDR2: MGHRA and YSYEKL. CDR3 length: 16 amino acids. Germline trimming cut 4 bases from V and 2 bases from J; bases unmatched to any gene: 8. CDR3 coding DNA: TGCGCCAGCAGCCCAATACAGCGGGAGGGTGCCTACGAGCAGTACTTC. As protein: CASSPIQREGAYEQYF.

The rearrangement links TRBV6-6 to TRBJ1-2; D unresolved. This CDR3 has 12 amino acids. Trimming shortened V by 7 bases and J by 8 bases, and 14 bases separated the two germline ends. Germline values: CDR1 MNHNY, CDR2 SVGAGI (reference sequence). The CDR3, as DNA: TGTGCCAGCACTAGTCTAAGCGACGGCTACACCTTC. Translated: CASTSLSDGYTF.

V and J are TRBV5-6 and TRBJ2-2, with 12 positions matching TRBD2. Trimming took 4 bases from V and 9 from J; bases not matched to a gene: 13. The germline CDR1 and CDR2 sequences are SGHDT and YYEEEE. There are 17 residues in the CDR3. CDR3 in DNA: TGTGCCAGCAGCAGTAAAACTAGCGGGAGGATTAGCCGGGAGCTGTTTTTT. It translates to CASSSKTSGRISRELFF.

The genes are TRBV30 and TRBJ2-3, with 10 positions matching TRBD1. J lost 6 bases, V lost 0 bases, and 24 bases had no gene match. The CDR3 covers 21 residues. CDR1 is GTSNPN, CDR2 SVGIG, per germline (reference sequence). DNA of the CDR3: TGTGCCTGGAGTGTTATTCTTTGGGGACAGGGGACGATCAATCAGGAGGATACGCAGTATTTT. This gives the protein CAWSVILWGQGTINQEDTQYF. Full variable domain (remainder filled in from reference TRBV30 and TRBJ2-3): SQTIHQWPATLVQPVGSPLSLECTVEGTSNPNLYWYRQAAGRGLQLLFYSVGIGQISSEVPQNLSASRPQDRQFILSSKKLLLSDSGFYLCAWSVILWGQGTINQEDTQYFGPGTRLTVL.

Many counts were recorded for this clone. The gene calls are TRBV28 and TRBJ1-5; a possible D gene is TRBD1 (6 bases). There are 15 residues in the CDR3. V shed 1 base and J shed 2 bases, with 9 bases lying between them. Germline V lookup: CDR1 MDHEN, CDR2 SYDVKM. The CDR3 coding sequence is TGTGCCAGCAGTTTATTACAGGGTGGCAATCAGCCCCAGCATTTT. It yields the protein CASSLLQGGNQPQHF.

The chain joins TRBV28 to TRBJ1-5; possibly TRBD1 for D (6 bases). This CDR3 has 15 amino acids. CDR1 MDHEN and CDR2 SYDVKM come from the germline V gene. Trimming cost V 3 bases and J 5 bases, with 14 bases left between them. The CDR3 coding sequence is TGTGCCAGCAGTTTTCTGGGGGCGCGGGATCAGCCCCAGCATTTT. Translating gives CASSFLGARDQPQHF.